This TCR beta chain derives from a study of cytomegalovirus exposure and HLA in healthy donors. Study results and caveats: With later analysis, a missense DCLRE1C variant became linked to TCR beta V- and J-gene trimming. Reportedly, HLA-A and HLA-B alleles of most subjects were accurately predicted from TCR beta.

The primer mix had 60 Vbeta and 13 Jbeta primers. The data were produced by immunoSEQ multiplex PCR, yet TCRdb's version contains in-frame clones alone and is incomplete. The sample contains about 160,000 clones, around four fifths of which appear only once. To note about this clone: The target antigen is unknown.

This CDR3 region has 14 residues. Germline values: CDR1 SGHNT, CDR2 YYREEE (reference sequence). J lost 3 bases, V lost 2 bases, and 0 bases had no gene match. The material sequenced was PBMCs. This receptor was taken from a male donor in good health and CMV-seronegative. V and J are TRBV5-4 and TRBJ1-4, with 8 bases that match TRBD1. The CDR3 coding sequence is TGTGCCAGCAGCTTACAGGGGGCTAATGAAAAACTGTTTTTT. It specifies CASSLQGANEKLFF.